This T cell receptor beta chain originates from a study of shared clonotypes between healthy human individuals. This CDR3 contains 14 residues. Trimming took 0 bases from V and 4 from J, leaving 7 bases between them. Germline CDR1 is LGHNA and CDR2 is YNFKEQ. Some clones are missing from TCRdb's copy, which holds only in-frame ones; the method was immunoSEQ multiplex PCR. This sample yields a few million clones, of which about nine tenths are seen a single time; 0.3% to 0.45% belongs to the top ten. As for this clone: Other DNA sequences in the same sample also yield this CDR3.

The chain carries TRBV4-2 and TRBJ1-5; D is possibly TRBD1 (6 bases). The sequencing input was naive CD4+ T cells from PBMCs. As to subset: CD45RA+ positively selected. The source of this sequence is a man younger than 35 in good health. Some clones in this sample may be carry-over from other donors' samples. CDR3 amino acids: CASSQDQGNQPQHF. The CDR3 DNA reads as TGTGCCAGCAGCCAAGATCAGGGGAATCAGCCCCAGCATTTT.